The 15 T cell receptor beta chains below come from one sample, sequenced in a study of radiation and T cells in renal cell carcinoma. Regarding time point: blood 4 weeks post-SBRT, at nephrectomy. As for treatment: 15 Gy SBRT to primary tumor, nephrectomy 4 weeks later. Data came from immunoSEQ multiplex PCR; TCRdb stores just in-frame clones and leaves some out. The top ten clones hold around 17% of a sample with around 140,000 clones, 70% to 90% of them seen once. This sample comprised blood, obtained from a patient whose treatment included radiotherapy and nephrectomy. The receptors come from a woman between 45 and 65 years old with renal cell carcinoma.

The chain joins TRBV23-1 to TRBJ1-2; D might be TRBD1 (5 bases). TRBV23-1 qualifies as an ORF whose function is uncertain. This CDR3 is 15 amino acids long. The germline V and J ends were trimmed by 6 bases and 0 bases, with 14 bases remaining between them. The CDR3 DNA reads TGCGCCAGCAGCCCGAGGGACGGACCTAACTATGGCTACACCTTC. As protein: CASSPRDGPNYGYTF.

V is TRBV2 and J is TRBJ2-3; D is undetermined. V was pared by 3 bases and J by 2 bases, with 6 bases between. CDR3 length equals 13 residues. Looked up from germline, CDR1 is SNHLY and CDR2 is FYNNEI. Here the CDR3 DNA reads TGTGCCAGCAGTGAGAATCCCACAGATACGCAGTATTTT. Its translation is CASSENPTDTQYF.

The chain has TRBV23-1 and TRBJ2-7; D gene ambiguous. TRBV23-1 is designated an ORF whose function remains uncertain. V lost 4 bases, J lost 7 bases, and 11 bases lay in between. There are 12 residues in the CDR3. CDR3 protein: CASSRLPNEQYF. For the CDR3, the DNA is TGCGCCAGCAGTCGACTGCCTAATGAGCAGTACTTC.

V and J are TRBV5-1 and TRBJ2-2; D gene ambiguous. Germline CDR1 SGHRS, CDR2 YFSETQ. The CDR3 sequence is 14 residues long. Trimming cost V 4 bases and J 3 bases, with 10 bases left between them. In DNA form, the CDR3 reads TGCGCCAGCAGCGCCGACACGTACACCGGGGAGCTGTTTTTT. It yields the protein CASSADTYTGELFF.

The DNA for the CDR3 is TGTGCCAGTAGTAGCACAGGGGGCAGCATTCAGTACTTC. Residues: CASSSTGGSIQYF. The chain combines TRBV19 with TRBJ2-4; 9 nucleotides match TRBD1. J gave up 9 bases and V 4 bases, and 4 bases lay outside the gene matches. The CDR3 consists of 13 residues. Germline V gene sequence: CDR1 LNHDA, CDR2 SQIVND (reference sequence).

The chain joins TRBV9 to TRBJ2-5; TRBD1 is a possible D gene (6 bases). V was cut by 3 bases and J by 5 bases, with 17 bases left in between. The CDR3 spans 15 residues. Germline lookup yields CDR1 SGDLS and CDR2 YYNGEE. CDR3 protein: CASSAYRDPTETQYF. The CDR3 DNA reads as TGTGCCAGCAGCGCCTACAGGGATCCAACCGAGACCCAGTACTTC.

The chain's CDR3 is CASTLGQSSYEQYF. The CDR3 coding sequence is TGTGCCAGCACCCTCGGGCAGAGCTCCTACGAGCAGTACTTC. The chain carries TRBV9 and TRBJ2-7, with D uncertain. The V end was cut by 6 bases, the J end by 0 bases, with 13 bases between. The germline CDR1 and CDR2 sequences are SGDLS and YYNGEE. The CDR3 length is 14 residues.

This clone was counted a single time. The J gene is TRBJ2-5, the V gene TRBV30; a possible D gene is TRBD2 (6 bases). Germline V gene sequence: CDR1 GTSNPN, CDR2 SVGIG (reference sequence). The CDR3 contains 12 residues. Trimming pared 4 bases from V and 9 bases from J, leaving 15 bases between. The CDR3 bases are TGTGCCTGGAACACCCTCTGGGGGGCCCAGTACTTC. It specifies CAWNTLWGAQYF.

The rearrangement links TRBV7-2 to TRBJ2-7; 8 bases are shared with TRBD1. CDR1 and CDR2 from the germline V gene are SGHTA and FQGNSA. CDR3 length equals 16 residues. The ends lost 5 bases at V and 3 bases at J; junction bases unmatched: 12. The CDR3 DNA sequence: TGTGCCAGCAGCCAACCCCGTGGACAGGGACTCTACGAGCAGTACTTC. It translates to CASSQPRGQGLYEQYF.

The chain recombines TRBV9 with TRBJ2-5; D might be TRBD2 (6 bases). CDR3 length equals 15 residues. Trimming stripped 0 bases from V and 2 bases from J, with 11 bases between. Germline CDR1 SGDLS, CDR2 YYNGEE. The CDR3 is CASSVGSRGQETQYF. As DNA, the CDR3 is TGTGCCAGCAGCGTAGGGTCGCGGGGACAAGAGACCCAGTACTTC. The full variable domain, its missing parts supplied by reference TRBV9 and TRBJ2-5, is DSGVTQTPKHLITATGQRVTLRCSPRSGDLSVYWYQQSLDQGLQFLIQYYNGEERAKGNILERFSAQQFPDLHSELNLSSLELGDSALYFCASSVGSRGQETQYFGPGTRLLVL.

This clone was seen a single time. The rearrangement uses TRBV4-2 and TRBJ1-2, with 8 bases lining up with TRBD1. The germline V gene has CDR1 LGHNA and CDR2 YNFKEQ. V was pared by 0 bases and J by 8 bases, with 8 bases of the junction left unmatched. The CDR3 totals 15 residues. CDR3 DNA: TGTGCCAGCAGCCAAGATCTGGGACAGGCCCTGGGCTACACCTTC. The encoded protein is CASSQDLGQALGYTF.

The table lists this clone with a count of one. The rearrangement links TRBV13 to TRBJ1-5; D might be TRBD1 (6 bases). V gave up 4 bases and J gave up 3 bases, with 22 bases separating them. The CDR3 covers 18 residues. CDR1 and CDR2 (germline): PRHDT, FYEKMQ (reference sequence). CDR3 DNA: TGTGCCAGCAGCTCCGTACCCCATACGGGACAAGACAATCAGCCCCAGCATTTT. Amino acids: CASSSVPHTGQDNQPQHF. Full variable domain (rest looked up from reference TRBV13 and TRBJ1-5): AAGVIQSPRHLIKEKRETATLKCYPIPRHDTVYWYQQGPGQDPQFLISFYEKMQSDKGSIPDRFSAQQFSDYHSELNMSSLELGDSALYFCASSSVPHTGQDNQPQHFGDGTRLSIL.

The CDR3 is CASSQDRAGYGYTF. The CDR3 region has the DNA TGCGCCAGCAGCCAAGATCGGGCTGGCTATGGCTACACCTTC. The rearrangement links TRBV4-3 to TRBJ1-2; D is uncertain. The germline gives CDR1 LGHNA, CDR2 YSLEER. The V end lost 0 bases, the J end lost 4 bases, and 9 bases lay between the germline ends. This CDR3 comprises 14 residues.

V gene TRBV5-1 combines with J gene TRBJ2-7, with 9 nucleotides matching TRBD2. CDR1 is SGHRS and CDR2 is YFSETQ in the germline V gene. CDR3 length: 15 amino acids. J lost 3 bases, V lost 0 bases, and 4 bases had no gene match. CDR3 sequence reads: CASSLVASGDYEQYF. The DNA of the CDR3 is TGCGCCAGCAGCTTGGTGGCTAGCGGGGACTACGAGCAGTACTTC.

The chain uses TRBV28 and TRBJ1-1, with D perhaps matching TRBD1 (6 bases). The germline V gene has CDR1 MDHEN and CDR2 SYDVKM. The CDR3 runs 14 residues. The V and J ends lost 7 bases and 1 base respectively, with 13 bases between them. Here the CDR3 reads CASILAGANTEAFF. In DNA, the CDR3 is TGTGCCAGCATTCTCGCAGGGGCGAACACTGAAGCTTTCTTT.